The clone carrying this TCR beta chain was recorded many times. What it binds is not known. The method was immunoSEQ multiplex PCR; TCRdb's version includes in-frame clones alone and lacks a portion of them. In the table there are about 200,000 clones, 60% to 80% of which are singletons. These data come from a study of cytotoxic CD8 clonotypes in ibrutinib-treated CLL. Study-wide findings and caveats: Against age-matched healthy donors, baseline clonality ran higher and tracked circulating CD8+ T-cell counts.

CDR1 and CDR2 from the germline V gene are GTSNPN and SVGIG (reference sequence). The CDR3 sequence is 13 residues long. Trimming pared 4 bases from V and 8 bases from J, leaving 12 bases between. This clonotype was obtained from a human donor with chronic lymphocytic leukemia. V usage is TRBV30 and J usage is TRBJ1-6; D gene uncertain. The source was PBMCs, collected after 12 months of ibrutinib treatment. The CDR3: CAWTDWRDSPLHF. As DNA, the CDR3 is TGTGCCTGGACCGATTGGAGGGATTCACCCCTCCACTTT.